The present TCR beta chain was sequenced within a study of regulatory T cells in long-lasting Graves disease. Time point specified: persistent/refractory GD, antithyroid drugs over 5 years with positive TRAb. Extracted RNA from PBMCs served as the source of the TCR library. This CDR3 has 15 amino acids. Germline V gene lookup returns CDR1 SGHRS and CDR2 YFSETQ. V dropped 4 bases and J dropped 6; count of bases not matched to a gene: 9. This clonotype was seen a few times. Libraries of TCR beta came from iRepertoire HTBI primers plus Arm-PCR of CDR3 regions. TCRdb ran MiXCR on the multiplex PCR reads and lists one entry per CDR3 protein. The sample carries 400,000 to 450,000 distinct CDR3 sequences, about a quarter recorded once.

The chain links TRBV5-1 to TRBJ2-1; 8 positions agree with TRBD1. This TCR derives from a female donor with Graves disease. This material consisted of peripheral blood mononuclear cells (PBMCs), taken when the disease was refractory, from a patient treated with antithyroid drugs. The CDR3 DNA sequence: TGCGCCAGCAGCACCGGACAGGGTGAATCCAATGAGCAGTTCTTC. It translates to CASSTGQGESNEQFF. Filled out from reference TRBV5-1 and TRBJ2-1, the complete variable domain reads KAGVTQTPRYLIKTRGQQVTLSCSPISGHRSVSWYQQTPGQGLQFLFEYFSETQRNKGNFPGRFSGRQFSNSRSEMNVSTLELGDSALYLCASSTGQGESNEQFFGPGTRLTVL.